Listed here are 4 T cell receptor beta chains from one sample, sequenced in a study of cytomegalovirus exposure and HLA in healthy donors. In the PCR, 60 Vbeta and 13 Jbeta primers were used. The table came from immunoSEQ multiplex PCR; TCRdb's copy has only in-frame clones and leaves some out. The top ten clones hold 2% to 2.5% of a sample with approximately 190,000 clones, roughly 76% of them seen once. The sequenced sample consisted of PBMCs. The receptors were sampled from a woman in her thirties in good health and CMV-seropositive.

This clone came up a few times. J is TRBJ1-5 and V is TRBV6-1; the match to TRBD1 covers 8 bases. There are 13 residues in the CDR3. Germline V CDR1 and CDR2: MNHNS, SASEGT. V lost 8 bases, J lost 2 bases, and 2 bases stayed unmatched. The CDR3 region is CASQGQGNQPQHF. The CDR3 DNA sequence: TGTGCCAGCCAGGGACAGGGCAATCAGCCCCAGCATTTT.

The rearrangement uses TRBV6-5 and TRBJ1-2; the match to TRBD1 covers 10 bases. V was clipped by 2 bases and J by 7 bases; unmatched bases: 7. This CDR3 comprises 15 residues. Germline lookup yields CDR1 MNHEY and CDR2 SVGAGI. CDR3 sequence reads: CASSYRDRGPAGYTF. Written as DNA, the CDR3 is TGTGCCAGCAGTTACAGAGACAGGGGGCCGGCTGGCTACACCTTC.

The chain links TRBV10-3 to TRBJ2-3, with TRBD2 as a possible D gene (7 bases). Trimming pared 0 bases from V and 2 bases from J, leaving 9 bases between. The length of the CDR3 is 15 residues. Germline assignment: CDR1 ENHRY and CDR2 SYGVKD. The CDR3 protein is CAISESGGPTDTQYF. The CDR3 nucleotides are TGTGCCATCAGTGAGTCGGGGGGGCCCACAGATACGCAGTATTTT.

This sequence joins TRBV7-2 and TRBJ2-5, with D perhaps matching TRBD1 (5 bases). V gave up 0 bases and J gave up 1 base, with 6 bases separating them. Germline loops: CDR1 SGHTA, CDR2 FQGNSA. The CDR3 contains 14 residues. CDR3 residues: CASSLARVQETQYF. Here the CDR3 DNA reads TGTGCCAGCAGCTTAGCCAGGGTCCAAGAGACCCAGTACTTC.